This passage covers 13 T cell receptor beta chains from one sample sequenced in a study of blood T cell repertoires in COVID-19. This table comes from immunoSEQ multiplex PCR, and its TCRdb copy is limited to in-frame clones, with some not included. The data contain about 130,000 clones, around 76% of them seen just once; the ten biggest clones take up 10% to 11%. The sequencing sample was made of peripheral blood. These receptors all stem from a human donor in a cohort sampled during active COVID-19.

The chain has TRBV2 and TRBJ2-2; TRBD2 matches at 16 bases. The CDR3 covers 18 residues. Germline CDR1 reads SNHLY; CDR2 reads FYNNEI. J gave up 2 bases and V 11 bases, and 11 bases lay outside the gene matches. The CDR3 sequence: CARIPGLAGGLNTGELFF. DNA for the CDR3: TGTGCCCGAATACCGGGACTAGCGGGGGGGCTCAACACCGGGGAGCTGTTTTTT.

The rearrangement joins TRBV2 to TRBJ2-7; 8 nucleotides line up with TRBD2. Trimming cost V 10 bases and J 4 bases; bases outside gene matches: 12. CDR1 is SNHLY, CDR2 FYNNEI, per germline. CDR3 length: 14 residues. The CDR3 nucleotides are TGTGCCACCACGAAAGCGGGGGCTCGTTACGAGCAGTACTTC. Amino acid sequence: CATTKAGARYEQYF. Together with reference TRBV2 and TRBJ2-7, the CDR3 gives the full variable domain: EPEVTQTPSHQVTQMGQEVILRCVPISNHLYFYWYRQILGQKVEFLVSFYNNEISEKSEIFDDQFSVERPDGSNFTLKIRSTKLEDSAMYFCATTKAGARYEQYFGPGTRLTVT.

The rearrangement joins TRBV28 to TRBJ2-1, with no clear D. V shed 1 base and J shed 0 bases, with 7 bases lying between them. This CDR3 has 15 residues. Germline V lookup: CDR1 MDHEN, CDR2 SYDVKM. CDR3 protein: CASSLSLSSYNEQFF. DNA of the CDR3: TGTGCCAGCAGTTTATCTCTCAGCTCCTACAATGAGCAGTTCTTC.

The chain employs TRBV19 and TRBJ1-1; 8 bases agree with TRBD1. The germline gives CDR1 LNHDA, CDR2 SQIVND (reference sequence). The length of the CDR3 is 12 residues. With 7 bases clipped from V and 8 bases from J, the junction kept 6 bases outside the gene matches. This CDR3 reads CASIPRTGEAFF. DNA for the CDR3: TGTGCCAGTATCCCTAGGACAGGGGAAGCTTTCTTT.

This clone has only a few counts. This rearrangement joins TRBV30 to TRBJ1-5; 7 bases map to TRBD1. The CDR3 has 15 residues. Germline values: CDR1 GTSNPN, CDR2 SVGIG (reference sequence). The trim removed 0 bases at V and 5 bases at J, leaving 7 bases unmatched. CDR3 nucleotides: TGTGCCTGGAGTGTACAGGGGCTGGGAGATCAGCCCCAGCATTTT. Amino acids: CAWSVQGLGDQPQHF.

This clone was found a few times. The V and J genes are TRBV5-1 and TRBJ2-7; 8 positions match TRBD1. Germline V gene sequence: CDR1 SGHRS, CDR2 YFSETQ. This CDR3 has 16 amino acids. V trimming: 2 bases; J trimming: 5 bases; junction bases outside the gene matches: 12. The CDR3 loop reads CASSFSRQGNINEQYF. CDR3 DNA: TGCGCCAGCAGCTTCTCTCGACAGGGGAATATCAACGAGCAGTACTTC. The full variable domain, its missing parts supplied by reference TRBV5-1 and TRBJ2-7, is KAGVTQTPRYLIKTRGQQVTLSCSPISGHRSVSWYQQTPGQGLQFLFEYFSETQRNKGNFPGRFSGRQFSNSRSEMNVSTLELGDSALYLCASSFSRQGNINEQYFGPGTRLTVT.

The CDR3 DNA follows: TGTGCCTGGAGTGCCATAGACAGTCACGAGCAGTACTTC. It encodes CAWSAIDSHEQYF. The genes are TRBV30 and TRBJ2-7; possible D gene TRBD1, 5 bases. The CDR3 length is 13 residues. Germline V gene data show CDR1 as GTSNPN and CDR2 as SVGIG (reference sequence). V was trimmed by 1 base and J by 5 bases, leaving 12 bases between them.

V and J are TRBV5-1 and TRBJ2-2; 9 bases are a match to TRBD2. In germline, CDR1 is SGHRS, CDR2 YFSETQ. The CDR3 runs 16 residues. Trimming at V came to 4 bases and at J to 6 bases, leaving 10 bases not matched to a gene. The CDR3 coding sequence is TGCGCCAGCAGCGTGGTAGTAGCGGGGGTCCCCGGGGAGCTGTTTTTT. Its translation: CASSVVVAGVPGELFF.

The gene calls are TRBV19 and TRBJ2-5; a possible D gene is TRBD1 (5 bases). Germline V gene sequence: CDR1 LNHDA, CDR2 SQIVND (reference sequence). The CDR3 length is 13 residues. The V end was cut by 1 base, the J end by 5 bases, with 8 bases between. CDR3 in DNA: TGTGCCAGTAGTATAGCAGGGCAGGAGACCCAGTACTTC. It translates to CASSIAGQETQYF.

The J gene is TRBJ1-3, the V gene TRBV5-4; 7 bases are shared with TRBD1. Trimming removed 3 bases from V and 6 bases from J; junction bases left unmatched: 9. The CDR3 has 15 amino acids. CDR1 and CDR2 (germline): SGHNT, YYREEE (reference sequence). The CDR3 sequence: CASSYDRELENTIYF. DNA for the CDR3: TGTGCCAGCAGCTATGACAGGGAATTGGAAAACACCATATATTTT.

V usage is TRBV7-9 and J usage is TRBJ1-2; TRBD1 agrees at 9 bases. Germline CDR1 is SEHNR and CDR2 is FQNEAQ (reference sequence). There are 15 residues in the CDR3. V shed 5 bases and J 4 bases; nucleotides not matched to a gene: 8. Here the CDR3 DNA reads TGTGCCAGCAGCCACGACGGACAGGGGATCTATGGCTACACCTTC. Translated: CASSHDGQGIYGYTF.

This clone showed up many times. The chain uses TRBV30 and TRBJ1-5; 11 bases are a match to TRBD1. J lost 9 bases, V lost 4 bases, and 5 bases had no gene match. The CDR3 is 13 residues long. Per germline, CDR1 GTSNPN and CDR2 SVGIG (reference sequence). The CDR3 DNA reads as TGTGCCTGGAAGGACAGGGGGCAAGGGCCCCAGCATTTT. Translated: CAWKDRGQGPQHF.

The rearrangement links TRBV28 to TRBJ1-4; D possibly corresponds to TRBD1 (5 bases). This CDR3 has 15 amino acids. CDR1 is MDHEN and CDR2 is SYDVKM in the germline V gene. V was shortened by 3 bases and J by 7 bases, with 15 bases between the two germline ends. This chain's CDR3 is CASSLVTARTEKLFF. Written as DNA, the CDR3 is TGTGCCAGCAGTTTGGTGACAGCCAGGACTGAAAAACTGTTTTTT. The complete variable domain, with remaining parts taken from reference TRBV28 and TRBJ1-4, reads DVKVTQSSRYLVKRTGEKVFLECVQDMDHENMFWYRQDPGLGLRLIYFSYDVKMKEKGDIPEGYSVSREKKERFSLILESASTNQTSMYLCASSLVTARTEKLFFGSGTQLSVL.